This T cell receptor (beta chain) was retrieved from a study of vaccination and CD4 T cells after COVID-19. Turning to the study itself: Stimulation of the cells used overlapping spike peptide pools from SARS-CoV-2 and from the common cold coronaviruses HCoV-NL63, HCoV-OC43 and HCoV-229E.

A word on this clonotype: The antigen is undetermined.

Treatment specified: roughly ten-day PBMC culture with coronavirus spike peptide pools or control peptides (ViraFEST assay). Prior to the COVID-19 pandemic (2011-2018), the unexposed donor's CD4+ T cells were collected. Researchers used the Oncomine TCR Beta short-read assay to sequence DNA from cultured CD4+ T cells. TCRdb used MiXCR to reprocess the PCR reads, holding one entry per CDR3 protein. The sample shows approximately 2,100 distinct CDR3 sequences, 15% to 20% of them seen only once. Study-wide points: SARS-CoV-2-reactive clonotypes rose nonsignificantly, with the median going from about 20 to 38.

This TCR was sampled from a human donor in good health. Sequencing was done on a sample of CD4+ T cells from blood, cultured in vitro.

The CDR3 DNA follows: TGCGCCAGCAGCCAAGATTCGGGGGGGTTCTACAATGAGCAGTTCTTC. As protein: CASSQDSGGFYNEQFF. The rearrangement links TRBV4-3 to TRBJ2-1, with TRBD2 matching over 8 bases. Germline V CDR1 and CDR2: LGHNA, YSLEER. V shed 0 bases, J shed 3 bases, and the junction held 4 bases outside the gene matches. The CDR3 loop spans 16 amino acids.